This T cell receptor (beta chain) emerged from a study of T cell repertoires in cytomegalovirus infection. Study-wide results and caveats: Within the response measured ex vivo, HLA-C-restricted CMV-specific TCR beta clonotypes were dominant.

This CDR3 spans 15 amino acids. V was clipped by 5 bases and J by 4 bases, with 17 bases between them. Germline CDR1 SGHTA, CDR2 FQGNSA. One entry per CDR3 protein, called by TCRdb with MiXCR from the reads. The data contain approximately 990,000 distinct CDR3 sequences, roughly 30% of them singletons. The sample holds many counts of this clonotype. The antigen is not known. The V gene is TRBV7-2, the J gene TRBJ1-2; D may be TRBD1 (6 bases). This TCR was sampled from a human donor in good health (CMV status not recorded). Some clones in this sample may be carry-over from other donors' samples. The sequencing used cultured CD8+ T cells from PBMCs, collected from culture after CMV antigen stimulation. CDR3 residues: CASSTMDSRSYGYTF. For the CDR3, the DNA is TGTGCCAGCAGCACAATGGACAGTCGATCCTATGGCTACACCTTC.